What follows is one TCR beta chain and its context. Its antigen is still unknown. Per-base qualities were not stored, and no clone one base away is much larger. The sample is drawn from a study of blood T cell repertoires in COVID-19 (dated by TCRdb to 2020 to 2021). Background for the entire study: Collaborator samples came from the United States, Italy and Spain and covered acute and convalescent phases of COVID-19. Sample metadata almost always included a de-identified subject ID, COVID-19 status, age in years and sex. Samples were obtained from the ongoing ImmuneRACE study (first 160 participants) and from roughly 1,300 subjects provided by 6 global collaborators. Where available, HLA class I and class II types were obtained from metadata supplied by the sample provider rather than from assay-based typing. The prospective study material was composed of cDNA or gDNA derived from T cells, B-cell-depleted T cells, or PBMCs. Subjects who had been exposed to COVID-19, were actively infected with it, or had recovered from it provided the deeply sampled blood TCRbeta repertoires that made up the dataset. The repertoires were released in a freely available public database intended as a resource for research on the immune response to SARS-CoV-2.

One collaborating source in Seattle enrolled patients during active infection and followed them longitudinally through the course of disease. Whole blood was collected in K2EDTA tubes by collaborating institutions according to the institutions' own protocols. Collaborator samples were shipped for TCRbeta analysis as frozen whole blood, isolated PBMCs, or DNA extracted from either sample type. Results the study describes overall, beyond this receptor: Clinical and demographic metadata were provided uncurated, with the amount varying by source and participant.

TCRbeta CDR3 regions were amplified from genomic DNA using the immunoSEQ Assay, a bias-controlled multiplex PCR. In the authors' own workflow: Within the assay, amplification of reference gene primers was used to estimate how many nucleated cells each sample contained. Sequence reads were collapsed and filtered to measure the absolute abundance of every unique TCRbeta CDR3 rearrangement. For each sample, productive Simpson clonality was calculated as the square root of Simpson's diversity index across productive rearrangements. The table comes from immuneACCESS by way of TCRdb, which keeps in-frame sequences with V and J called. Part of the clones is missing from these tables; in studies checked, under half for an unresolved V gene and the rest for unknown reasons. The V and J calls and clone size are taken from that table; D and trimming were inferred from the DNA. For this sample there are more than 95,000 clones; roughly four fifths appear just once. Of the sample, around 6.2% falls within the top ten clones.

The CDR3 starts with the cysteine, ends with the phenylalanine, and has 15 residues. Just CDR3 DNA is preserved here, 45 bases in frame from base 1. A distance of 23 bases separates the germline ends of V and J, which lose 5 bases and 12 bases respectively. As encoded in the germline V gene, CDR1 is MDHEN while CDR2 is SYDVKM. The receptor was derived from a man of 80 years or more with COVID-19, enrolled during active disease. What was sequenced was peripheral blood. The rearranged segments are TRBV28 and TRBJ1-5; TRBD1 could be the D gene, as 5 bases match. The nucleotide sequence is TGTGCCAGCAGTAGACAGAGTGTATTAGTAAGCTACCAGCATTTT. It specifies CASSRQSVLVSYQHF. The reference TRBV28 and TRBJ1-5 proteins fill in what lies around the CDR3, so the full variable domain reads DVKVTQSSRYLVKRTGEKVFLECVQDMDHENMFWYRQDPGLGLRLIYFSYDVKMKEKGDIPEGYSVSREKKERFSLILESASTNQTSMYLCASSRQSVLVSYQHFGDGTRLSIL.